This entry describes one T cell receptor beta chain. Its target is not known. This sample is part of a study of identical twins. All donors were healthy Caucasians. The germline V gene has CDR1 SNHLY and CDR2 FYNNEI. This CDR3 is built from 14 residues. Between the trimmed V and J ends, which lost 3 bases and 6 bases, there was a span of 14 bases. TCRdb reanalysed the 5' RACE reads using MiXCR and keeps one entry per CDR3 protein. The sample lists about 280,000 distinct CDR3 sequences, more than 6.5% occurring once. Broader study findings: The degree of excess twin sharing was weaker in beta out-of-frame sequences. Twins shared out-of-frame alpha sequences with excess low generation probability.

These same data were also listed under a study on yellow fever vaccine responses in identical twins. That source notes: Twins' vaccine T cell responses were reported to seem partly convergent and partly personalized.

V is TRBV2 and J is TRBJ1-1; possible D gene TRBD1, 6 bases. The source is a woman aged 18 to 35 in good health. The specimen was memory (CD45RO+) T cells sorted from blood. CDR3 sequence reads: CASSDGRGNPEAFF. The CDR3 region has the DNA TGTGCCAGCAGTGATGGCAGGGGAAATCCTGAAGCTTTCTTT.